Following are 9 T cell receptor beta chains from one sample sequenced in a study of T cell changes during pregnancy in multiple sclerosis. Here immunoSEQ multiplex PCR was the method, and the copy in TCRdb shows in-frame clones only, minus some. The sample has about 44,000 clones, 70% to 90% seen once. Source: CD4+ T cells from peripheral blood mononuclear cells, taken after pregnancy. The receptors were gathered from a female donor with multiple sclerosis, enrolled in a pregnancy study.

The chain uses TRBV19 and TRBJ2-5; 8 bases align to TRBD2. The CDR3 has 14 residues. The junction had 6 bases not matched to a gene; V was cut back by 6 bases and J by 3 bases. From germline, CDR1 is LNHDA and CDR2 SQIVND (reference sequence). The CDR3 reads CASRKTSGEETQYF. CDR3 nucleotides: TGTGCCAGTAGGAAAACTAGCGGAGAAGAGACCCAGTACTTC. The full variable domain, its missing parts supplied by reference TRBV19 and TRBJ2-5, is DGGITQSPKYLFRKEGQNVTLSCEQNLNHDAMYWYRQDPGQGLRLIYYSQIVNDFQKGDIAEGYSVSREKKESFPLTVTSAQKNPTAFYLCASRKTSGEETQYFGPGTRLLVL.

This chain connects TRBV5-4 to TRBJ2-1; 11 bases agree with TRBD2. This CDR3 has 15 residues. CDR1 is SGHNT, CDR2 YYREEE, per germline (reference sequence). The V gene end was trimmed by 4 bases and the J gene end by 5 bases; junction bases not matched to a gene: 5. The CDR3 spells CASSPGTSGHNEQFF. For the CDR3, the DNA is TGTGCCAGCAGCCCCGGGACTAGCGGACACAATGAGCAGTTCTTC.

V and J are TRBV9 and TRBJ1-2, with TRBD1 identical over 9 bases. Germline values: CDR1 SGDLS, CDR2 YYNGEE. V shed 3 bases, J shed 0 bases, and the junction held 6 bases outside the gene matches. The CDR3 runs 16 residues. CDR3 region: CASSGTGAKSNYGYTF. The DNA of the CDR3 is TGTGCCAGCAGCGGGACAGGGGCGAAGTCTAACTATGGCTACACCTTC.

The J gene is TRBJ2-3, the V gene TRBV2; 8 nucleotides agree with TRBD2. The CDR3 runs to 18 residues. Germline loops: CDR1 SNHLY, CDR2 FYNNEI. V lost 8 bases and J lost 0; bases outside the gene matches: 16. DNA of the CDR3: TGTGCCAGCCTTTATACCCCCCGGGCTAGCGGGAGCACAGATACGCAGTATTTT. It encodes CASLYTPRASGSTDTQYF.

V gene TRBV27 combines with J gene TRBJ2-5; no clear D gene. This CDR3 has 15 amino acids. V gave up 5 bases and J gave up 5 bases, with 18 bases separating them. Germline V gene data show CDR1 as MNHEY and CDR2 as SMNVEV (reference sequence). CDR3 amino acids: CASSRTLTTRETQYF. The CDR3 region has the DNA TGTGCCAGCAGTCGAACCCTAACCACGAGGGAGACCCAGTACTTC.

The chain employs TRBV28 and TRBJ2-1, with 7 bases fitting TRBD1. This CDR3 region has 15 residues. The germline V gene has CDR1 MDHEN and CDR2 SYDVKM. V was clipped by 4 bases and J by 5 bases; unmatched bases: 8. In nucleotides, the CDR3 is TGTGCCAGCAGTTCAACGCCCCAGGGGGACAATGAGCAGTTCTTC. This gives the protein CASSSTPQGDNEQFF.

This chain connects TRBV14 to TRBJ2-7, with D perhaps TRBD1 (5 bases). Germline-derived CDR1 and CDR2 are SGHDN and FVKESK. V lost 4 bases, J lost 2 bases, and 12 bases lay in between. The CDR3 sequence is 14 residues long. CDR3 nucleotide sequence: TGTGCCAGCAGCCCCTGGGCGACAGCCTACGAGCAGTACTTC. Its protein is CASSPWATAYEQYF. Variable domain in full (rest from reference TRBV14 and TRBJ2-7): EAGVTQFPSHSVIEKGQTVTLRCDPISGHDNLYWYRRVMGKEIKFLLHFVKESKQDESGMPNNRFLAERTGGTYSTLKVQPAELEDSGVYFCASSPWATAYEQYFGPGTRLTVT.

The V and J genes are TRBV7-8 and TRBJ2-1; 7 positions agree with TRBD2. The CDR3 totals 18 residues. V gave up 1 base and J gave up 0 bases; unmatched junction bases: 9. Germline assignment: CDR1 SGHVS and CDR2 FQNEAQ. CDR3 in amino acids: CASSLVRDVAGSYNEQFF. The DNA for the CDR3 is TGTGCCAGCAGCTTAGTACGGGATGTAGCGGGCTCCTACAATGAGCAGTTCTTC.

This clone was picked up one time. The chain has TRBV4-3 and TRBJ1-6, with D perhaps matching TRBD1 (6 bases). The CDR3 spans 17 residues. The ends were cut back, 0 bases at V and 4 bases at J, with 13 bases in the middle. Germline lookup yields CDR1 LGHNA and CDR2 YSLEER. The CDR3 is CASSQDLQGFYNSPLHF. For the CDR3, the DNA is TGCGCCAGCAGCCAAGATCTACAGGGCTTTTATAATTCACCCCTCCACTTT.